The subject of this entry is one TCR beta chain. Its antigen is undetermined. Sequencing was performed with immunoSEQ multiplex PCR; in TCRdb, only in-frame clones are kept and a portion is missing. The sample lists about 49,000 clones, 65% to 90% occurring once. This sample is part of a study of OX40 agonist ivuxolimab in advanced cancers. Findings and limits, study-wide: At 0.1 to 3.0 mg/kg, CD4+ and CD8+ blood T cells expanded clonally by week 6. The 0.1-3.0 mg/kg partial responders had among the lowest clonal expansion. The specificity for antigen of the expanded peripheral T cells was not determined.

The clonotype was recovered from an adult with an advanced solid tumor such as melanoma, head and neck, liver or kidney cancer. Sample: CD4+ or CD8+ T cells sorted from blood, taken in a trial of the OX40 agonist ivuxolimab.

As DNA, the CDR3 is TGTGCCAGCAGTGTCTCCGGAAACGAGCAGTACTTC. Its protein is CASSVSGNEQYF. This chain connects TRBV27 to TRBJ2-7; D remains unclear. Germline lookup yields CDR1 MNHEY and CDR2 SMNVEV (reference sequence). This CDR3 has 12 residues. V was cut by 5 bases and J by 5 bases, with 10 bases left in between.